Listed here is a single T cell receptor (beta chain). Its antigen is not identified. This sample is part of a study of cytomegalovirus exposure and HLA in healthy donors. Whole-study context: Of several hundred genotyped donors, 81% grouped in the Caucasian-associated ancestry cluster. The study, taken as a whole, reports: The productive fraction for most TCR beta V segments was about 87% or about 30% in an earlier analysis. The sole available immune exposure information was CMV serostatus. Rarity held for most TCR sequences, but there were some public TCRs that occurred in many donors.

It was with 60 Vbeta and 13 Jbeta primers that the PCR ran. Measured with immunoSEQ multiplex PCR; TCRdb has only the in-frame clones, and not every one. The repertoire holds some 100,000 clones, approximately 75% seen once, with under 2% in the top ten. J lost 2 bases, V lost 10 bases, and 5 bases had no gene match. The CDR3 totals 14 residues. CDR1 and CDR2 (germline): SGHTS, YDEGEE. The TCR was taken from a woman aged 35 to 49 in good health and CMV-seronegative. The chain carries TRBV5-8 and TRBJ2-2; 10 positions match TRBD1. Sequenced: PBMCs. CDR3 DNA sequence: TGTGCCCACCGGGACAGGGGAAACACCGGGGAGCTGTTTTTT. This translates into CAHRDRGNTGELFF.